This TCR beta chain was recovered during a study of blood T cell repertoires in COVID-19. Libraries were prepared by immunoSEQ multiplex PCR; TCRdb keeps only in-frame clonotypes and omits some of them. The sample records 210,000 or so clones, about nine tenths being singletons. V was pared by 2 bases and J by 5 bases, with 3 bases between. CDR1 MNHNS and CDR2 SASEGT come from the germline V gene. The CDR3 totals 11 residues. The specimen was peripheral blood. The sequence was obtained from a woman in her fifties or sixties with acute or convalescent COVID-19. The chain couples TRBV6-1 to TRBJ2-5; D is uncertain. The CDR3 reads CASSELETQYF. CDR3 nucleotide sequence: TGTGCCAGCAGTGAACTGGAGACCCAGTACTTC.